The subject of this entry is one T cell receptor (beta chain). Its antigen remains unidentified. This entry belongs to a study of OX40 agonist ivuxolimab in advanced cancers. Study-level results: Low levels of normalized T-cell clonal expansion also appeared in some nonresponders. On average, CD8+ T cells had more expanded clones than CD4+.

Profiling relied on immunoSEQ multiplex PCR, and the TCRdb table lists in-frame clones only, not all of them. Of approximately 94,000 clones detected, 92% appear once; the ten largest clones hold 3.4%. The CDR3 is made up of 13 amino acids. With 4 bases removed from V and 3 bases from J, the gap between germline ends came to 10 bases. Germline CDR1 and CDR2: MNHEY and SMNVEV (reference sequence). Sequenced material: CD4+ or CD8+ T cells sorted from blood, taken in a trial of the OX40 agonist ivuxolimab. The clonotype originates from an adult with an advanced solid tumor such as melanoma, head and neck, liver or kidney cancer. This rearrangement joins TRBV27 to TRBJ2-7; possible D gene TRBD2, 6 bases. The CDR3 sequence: CASSSGTGYEQYF. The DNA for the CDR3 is TGTGCCAGCAGTTCCGGGACTGGCTACGAGCAGTACTTC.